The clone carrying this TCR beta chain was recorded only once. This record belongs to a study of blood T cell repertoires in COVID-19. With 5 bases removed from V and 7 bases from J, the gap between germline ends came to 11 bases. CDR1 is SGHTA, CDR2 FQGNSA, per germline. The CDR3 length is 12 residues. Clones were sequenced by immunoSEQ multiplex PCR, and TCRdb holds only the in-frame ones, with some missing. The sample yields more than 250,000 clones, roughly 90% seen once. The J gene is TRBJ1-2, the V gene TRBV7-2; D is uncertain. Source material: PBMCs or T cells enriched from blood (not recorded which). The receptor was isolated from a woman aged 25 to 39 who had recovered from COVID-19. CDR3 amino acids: CASSQLESGYTF. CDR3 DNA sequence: TGTGCCAGCAGCCAGCTAGAGAGTGGCTACACCTTC.